The rows below give T cell receptor beta chains drawn from one sample of a study of quantifying T cell responses using KT2 cells. TCRdb processed the UMI-ligation and nested PCR reads anew with MiXCR; each CDR3 protein has one entry. The table lists 30,000 or so distinct CDR3 sequences, 6% to 9.5% of them singletons. The sequencing sample was made of PBMCs spiked with cells of the T cell clone KT2. These receptors were taken from a human donor. Each CDR3 is given with its conserved first and last residue. Each record gives: J gene, V gene, CDR3 protein.

TRBJ2-1 | TRBV2 | CASQKGAYNEQFF
TRBJ1-2 | TRBV20-1 | CSAHRGRGWSGYTF
TRBJ1-2 | TRBV25-1 | CASSGFGQGSNYGYTF
TRBJ2-7 | TRBV7-8 | CASSLGTPYEQYF
TRBJ2-7 | TRBV9 | CASSVGPFLEAEQYF
TRBJ2-5 | TRBV2 | CASSEVAGDYQETQYF
TRBJ1-5 | TRBV12-3/TRBV12-4 | CASRPGQGGQPQHF
TRBJ1-4 | TRBV4-1 | CASSQEEGEKLFF
TRBJ1-1 | TRBV30 | CAWSVRQGLTFF
TRBJ2-3 | TRBV4-3 | CASSQELDRSTDTQYF
TRBJ1-1 | TRBV5-1 | CASSLGGANTEAFF
TRBJ2-2 | TRBV29-1 | CSVRQRSTGELFF
TRBJ1-5 | TRBV2 | CASRATQGGNNQPQHF
TRBJ1-1 | TRBV5-1 | CASSLTGGGNTEAFF
TRBJ1-6 | TRBV20-1 | CRGPRDRAYPSYNSPLHF
TRBJ2-3 | TRBV24-1 | CATSDRGRGPDTQYF
TRBJ2-1 | TRBV7-9 | CASSTPDDGSSYNEQFF
TRBJ2-7 | TRBV12-3/TRBV12-4 | CASSLGLRSGEQYF
TRBJ1-5 | TRBV5-5 | CASSPSENQPQHF
TRBJ1-4 | TRBV12-3/TRBV12-4 | CASSLGAGGANEKLFF
TRBJ2-1 | TRBV7-9 | CASSFLDIPEQFF
TRBJ1-5 | TRBV28 | CASSTGGGNQPQHF
TRBJ2-7 | TRBV12-3/TRBV12-4 | CASSLQGSSYEQYF
TRBJ1-2 | TRBV2 | CASSKGQRTIYGYTF
TRBJ1-2 | TRBV28 | CASSLVVPYGYTF
TRBJ2-7 | TRBV29-1 | CSVEDQGYYEQYF
TRBJ1-5 | TRBV20-1 | CSARQDRPQHF
TRBJ1-3 | TRBV5-4 | CASSRTGALNTIYF